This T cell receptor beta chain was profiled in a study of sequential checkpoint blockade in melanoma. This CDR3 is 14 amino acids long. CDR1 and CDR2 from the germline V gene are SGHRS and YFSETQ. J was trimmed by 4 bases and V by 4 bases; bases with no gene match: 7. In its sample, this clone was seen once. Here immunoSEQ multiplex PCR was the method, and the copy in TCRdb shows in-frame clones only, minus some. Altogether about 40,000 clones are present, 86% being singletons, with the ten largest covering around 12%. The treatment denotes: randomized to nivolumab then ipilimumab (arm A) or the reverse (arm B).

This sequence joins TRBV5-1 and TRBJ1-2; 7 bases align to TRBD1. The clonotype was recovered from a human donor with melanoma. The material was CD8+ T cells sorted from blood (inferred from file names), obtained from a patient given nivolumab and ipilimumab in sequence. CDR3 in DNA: TGCGCCAGCAGCACCATAGGACAGGCCTATGGCTACACCTTC. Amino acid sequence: CASSTIGQAYGYTF.